This T cell receptor beta chain was sequenced during a study of OX40 agonist ivuxolimab in advanced cancers. Study background: Hepatocellular carcinoma, melanoma, renal cell or head and neck cancer affected the dose-escalation patients. A partial response was reached by three patients: one with hepatocellular carcinoma and two with cutaneous melanoma.

This clone has just a few counts. Generated by immunoSEQ multiplex PCR, the TCRdb table keeps only in-frame clones and is missing some. The sample records 57,000 or so clones, around 86% being singletons. Patients with autoimmune history or systemic immunosuppression were excluded. The TCR was taken from an adult with an advanced solid tumor such as melanoma, head and neck, liver or kidney cancer. This specimen consisted of CD4+ or CD8+ T cells sorted from blood, obtained in a trial of the OX40 agonist ivuxolimab.

The CDR3 is CASSLGGTGTYEQYF. In nucleotides, the CDR3 is TGTGCCAGCAGCTTAGGAGGGACGGGTACCTACGAGCAGTACTTC. The chain links TRBV7-2 to TRBJ2-7; D is possibly TRBD1 or TRBD2 (5 bases each). The V gene's germline CDR1 is SGHTA and CDR2 FQGNSA. V gave up 1 base and J gave up 2 bases, with 12 bases separating them. The CDR3 loop spans 15 amino acids.